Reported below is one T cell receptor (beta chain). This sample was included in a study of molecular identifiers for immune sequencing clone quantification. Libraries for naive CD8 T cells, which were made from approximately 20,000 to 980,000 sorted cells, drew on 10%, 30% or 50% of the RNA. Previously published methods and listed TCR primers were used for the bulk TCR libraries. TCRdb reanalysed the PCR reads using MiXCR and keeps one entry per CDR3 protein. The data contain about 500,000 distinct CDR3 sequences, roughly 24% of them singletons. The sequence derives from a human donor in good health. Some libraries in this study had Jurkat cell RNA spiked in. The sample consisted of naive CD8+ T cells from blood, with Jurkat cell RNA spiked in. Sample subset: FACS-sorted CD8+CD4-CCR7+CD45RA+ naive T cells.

CDR3 nucleotides: TGTGCCAGTAGTACCCTAGCCTACAATGAGCAGTTCTTC. Translated: CASSTLAYNEQFF. The gene calls are TRBV19 and TRBJ2-1, with no clear D. Germline values: CDR1 LNHDA, CDR2 SQIVND (reference sequence). Trimming pared 4 bases from V and 2 bases from J, leaving 6 bases between. The CDR3 totals 13 residues. The full variable domain, completed using reference TRBV19 and TRBJ2-1, is DGGITQSPKYLFRKEGQNVTLSCEQNLNHDAMYWYRQDPGQGLRLIYYSQIVNDFQKGDIAEGYSVSREKKESFPLTVTSAQKNPTAFYLCASSTLAYNEQFFGPGTRLTVL.